These T cell receptor beta chains were read from a single sample in a study of beta chain features in type 1 diabetes. Only in-frame clones appear in the TCRdb table, and some are missing; sequencing was by immunoSEQ multiplex PCR. The sample carries roughly 280,000 clones, around 24% recorded once. Material: naive CD4+ T cells from blood. All receptors derive from a woman in her twenties or thirties with type 1 diabetes. Each CDR3 is given with its conserved first and last residue. The D gene is left open where the match is weak. Not every row has a clone size; where given, it reads once, few, many or a size class.

clone size	V gene	J gene	D gene	CDR3 DNA	CDR3 protein
.	TRBV29-1	TRBJ2-7	.	TGCAGCGTTGGGGGGCCCCACGAGCAGTACTTC	CSVGGPHEQYF
.	TRBV5-1	TRBJ2-5	TRBD2	TGCGCCAGCAGCCCACCCTTAGCGGGAGAAGAGACCCAGTACTTC	CASSPPLAGEETQYF
few	TRBV7-9	TRBJ2-1	.	TGTGCCAGCAGCCCCACGGAGCGCCAGTTCTTC	CASSPTERQFF
.	TRBV28	TRBJ2-1	TRBD2	TGTGCCAGCAGTTCTATCGGGACTAGCGGCTACAATGAGCAGTTCTTC	CASSSIGTSGYNEQFF
.	TRBV9	TRBJ2-5	TRBD1	TGTGCCAGCAGCCCTTCCGGGACAGGCCAAGAGACCCAGTACTTC	CASSPSGTGQETQYF
.	TRBV27	TRBJ2-7	TRBD1	TGTGCCAGCAGTTCTTACGGACAGGACGAGGAGCAGTACTTC	CASSSYGQDEEQYF
few	TRBV4-1	TRBJ2-2	TRBD1	TGCGCCAGCAGCCGAGTGACAGGGGCCGGTGGGGAGCTGTTTTTT	CASSRVTGAGGELFF
.	TRBV19	TRBJ2-7	.	TGTGCCAGTAGTATAGCAGGGATCTCCTACGAGCAGTACTTC	CASSIAGISYEQYF
.	TRBV19	TRBJ2-2	.	TGTGCCAGTACGGGGAGACCCGTAAACACCGGGGAGCTGTTTTTT	CASTGRPVNTGELFF
.	TRBV6-5	TRBJ1-2	.	TGTGCCAGCGGTAGGACAGCCCCGAACTATGGCTACACCTTC	CASGRTAPNYGYTF
.	TRBV7-9	TRBJ2-1	TRBD2	TGTGCCAGCAGCCCCCTAGCGGGAGGGCCGAGCTCCTACAATGAGCAGTTCTTC	CASSPLAGGPSSYNEQFF
.	TRBV29-1	TRBJ2-7	TRBD1	TGCAGCGTTGTGGGGACAGCCTACGAGCAGTACTTC	CSVVGTAYEQYF
few	TRBV4-1	TRBJ2-7	TRBD2	TGCGCCAGCAGGAGTTGGAGACTAGCAAGTGAGCAGTACTTC	CASRSWRLASEQYF
.	TRBV5-1	TRBJ2-5	.	TGCGCCAGCAAGCAGGGATCAGAGACCCAGTACTTC	CASKQGSETQYF
few	TRBV18	TRBJ2-1	TRBD2	TGTGCCAGCTCACAAAACGTAGCGGGAGATGCCAACAATGAGCAGTTCTTC	CASSQNVAGDANNEQFF
few	TRBV30	TRBJ2-5	.	TGTGCCTGGAGTCTTCTAGAAGAGACCCAGTACTTC	CAWSLLEETQYF
.	TRBV6-1	TRBJ2-1	.	TGTGCCAGTGCCTATTTCTCCTACAATGAGCAGTTCTTC	CASAYFSYNEQFF
few	TRBV30	TRBJ1-1	.	TGTGCCTGGAGTAAAGGGGGGAACACTGAAGCTTTCTTT	CAWSKGGNTEAFF
.	TRBV30	TRBJ2-3	.	TGTGCCTGGGCCGAGGGCCGCACAGATACGCAGTATTTT	CAWAEGRTDTQYF
few	TRBV19	TRBJ1-2	.	TGTGCCAGTATAGGCCCGGGCTATGGCTACACCTTC	CASIGPGYGYTF
few	TRBV11-2	TRBJ2-5	.	TGTGCCAGCAGCTTAGTGGGACTTGAGACCCAGTACTTC	CASSLVGLETQYF
.	TRBV28	TRBJ2-5	TRBD1	TGTGCCATCCGGGACAGGGGGGCGGAGACCCAGTACTTC	CAIRDRGAETQYF
few	TRBV30	TRBJ1-1	.	TGTGCCTGGAGTCCTGGCCTGAACACTGAAGCTTTCTTT	CAWSPGLNTEAFF
few	TRBV2	TRBJ2-7	.	TGTGCCAGCAATCGGGACCGGGCGGGAGAGCAGTACTTC	CASNRDRAGEQYF
.	TRBV15	TRBJ1-5	.	TGTGCCACCAGCACGGCAGGAACCTTCAATCAGCCCCAGCATTTT	CATSTAGTFNQPQHF
.	TRBV6-6	TRBJ1-2	.	TGTGCCAGCTCGACAGTGAATGGCTACACCTTC	CASSTVNGYTF
.	TRBV5-1	TRBJ1-4	TRBD1	TGCGCCAGCAGCTCACGACAGGGAACTAATGAAAAACTGTTTTTT	CASSSRQGTNEKLFF
few	TRBV29-1	TRBJ1-2	TRBD1	TGCAGCGCCGGGACAGGGGAAGGAGATGGCTACACCTTC	CSAGTGEGDGYTF
.	TRBV2	TRBJ2-7	TRBD1	TGTGCCAGCAACCGACAGGGCCCTCCCTACGAGCAGTACTTC	CASNRQGPPYEQYF
few	TRBV9	TRBJ2-2	.	TGTGCCAGCAGCCCTCGACAGAACACCGGGGAGCTGTTTTTT	CASSPRQNTGELFF
few	TRBV30	TRBJ2-1	TRBD2	TGTGCCTGGAGTGTACGGCGGGAGGGGTACAATGAGCAGTTCTTC	CAWSVRREGYNEQFF
few	TRBV30	TRBJ2-7	.	TGTGCCTGGGCGGCGGGCTCCAACTACGAGCAGTACTTC	CAWAAGSNYEQYF
.	TRBV25-1	TRBJ2-7	.	TGTGCCAGCAGTGGGGACAACGGCTACGAGCAGTACTTC	CASSGDNGYEQYF
few	TRBV29-1	TRBJ1-2	.	TGCAGCGTCCTACTGATTAACTATGGCTACACCTTC	CSVLLINYGYTF
.	TRBV7-6	TRBJ2-2	.	TGTGCCAGCAGATTAGACAGGAACACCGGGGAGCTGTTTTTT	CASRLDRNTGELFF